These 17 T cell receptor beta chains came from one sample sequenced in a study of T-cell memory formation after mild COVID-19. TCRdb passed the 5' RACE reads through MiXCR, listing each CDR3 protein once. Among 350,000 to 500,000 distinct CDR3 sequences listed, about 25% were seen once. What was sequenced was PBMCs or a T cell subset sorted from them (not recorded which). Receptor source: an adult woman who had mild COVID-19 (a few samples of this study predate the infection). Cell type and time point are not known.

This clonotype has more than one count but fewer than ten. The V call is TRBV24-1, the J call TRBJ2-2, with no clear D. Trimming shortened V by 4 bases and J by 4 bases, and 12 bases separated the two germline ends. Germline CDR1 reads KGHDR; CDR2 reads SFDVKD. The CDR3 sequence is 15 residues long. CDR3 protein: CATSDLKGTTGELFF. The CDR3 region has the DNA TGTGCCACCAGTGACTTAAAAGGTACCACCGGGGAGCTGTTTTTT.

This chain uses TRBV6-5 with TRBJ1-1; 8 bases are shared with TRBD1. The CDR3 has 14 residues. The germline V gene encodes CDR1 MNHEY and CDR2 SVGAGI. The J segment lost 1 base and the V segment lost 6 bases, leaving 4 bases of the junction unmatched. The CDR3 loop reads CASREDRANTEAFF. In DNA, the CDR3 is TGTGCCAGCAGGGAGGACAGGGCGAACACTGAAGCTTTCTTT.

This clonotype was counted only a few times. The chain combines TRBV5-1 with TRBJ1-1; D may be TRBD1 (6 bases). CDR3 size: 12 residues. V lost 7 bases and J 7 bases, leaving 14 bases between the germline ends. The germline V gene has CDR1 SGHRS and CDR2 YFSETQ. The CDR3 bases are TGCGCCAGCCGCAAACACAGGGATGAAGCTTTCTTT. Protein: CASRKHRDEAFF.

The chain carries TRBV7-2 and TRBJ2-1, with 9 bases that match TRBD2. Per germline, CDR1 SGHTA and CDR2 FQGNSA. V dropped 1 base and J dropped 7; count of bases not matched to a gene: 8. The CDR3 loop spans 16 amino acids. The CDR3 coding sequence is TGTGCCAGCAGCTTAGACATTAGCGGGAGCAGGAATGAGCAGTTCTTC. Amino acid sequence: CASSLDISGSRNEQFF. Supplemented by reference TRBV7-2 and TRBJ2-1, the full variable domain reads GAGVSQSPSNKVTEKGKDVELRCDPISGHTALYWYRQSLGQGLEFLIYFQGNSAPDKSGLPSDRFSAERTGGSVSTLTIQRTQQEDSAVYLCASSLDISGSRNEQFFGPGTRLTVL.

The chain employs TRBV7-9 and TRBJ1-2, with 9 positions matching TRBD1. Germline-derived CDR1 and CDR2 are SEHNR and FQNEAQ (reference sequence). This CDR3 spans 15 amino acids. Trimming removed 2 bases from V and 4 bases from J; junction bases left unmatched: 5. DNA of the CDR3: TGTGCCAGCAGCTTACCACAGGGGGCCATCTATGGCTACACCTTC. Residues: CASSLPQGAIYGYTF.

Written as DNA, the CDR3 is TGTGCCACCAGCAGGGGGGACGGCAGGCCAAACACTGAAGCTTTCTTT. It translates to CATSRGDGRPNTEAFF. This chain links TRBV15 with TRBJ1-1; D might be TRBD1 (5 bases). The CDR3 totals 16 residues. CDR1 is LNHNV and CDR2 is YYDKDF in the germline V gene (reference sequence). V shed 3 bases and J shed 2 bases, with 16 bases lying between them.

This clonotype was counted only a few times. The V gene is TRBV29-1, the J gene TRBJ1-1; possible D gene TRBD1, 6 bases. The germline gives CDR1 SQVTM, CDR2 ANQGSEA. The V gene lost 1 base and the J gene lost 1 base, with 10 bases spanning the gap. The CDR3 consists of 14 residues. CDR3 region: CSVEGGQENTEAFF. CDR3 sequence (DNA): TGCAGCGTTGAAGGGGGGCAGGAGAACACTGAAGCTTTCTTT. The whole variable domain, filled in from reference TRBV29-1 and TRBJ1-1, reads SAVISQKPSRDICQRGTSLTIQCQVDSQVTMMFWYRQQPGQSLTLIATANQGSEATYESGFVIDKFPISRPNLTFSTLTVSNMSPEDSSIYLCSVEGGQENTEAFFGQGTRLTVV.

The CDR3 sequence is CASSFNGYEQFF. As DNA, the CDR3 is TGTGCCAGCAGTTTCAATGGGTATGAGCAGTTCTTC. The rearrangement joins TRBV12-3 or TRBV12-4 to TRBJ2-1; D gene uncertain. Trimming removed 3 bases at V and 8 bases at J, with 8 bases between. CDR3 length: 12 amino acids.

This clonotype has only a few counts. This chain uses TRBV27 with TRBJ1-5; a weak D match, TRBD1 (6 bases). The CDR3 is 18 amino acids. Germline values: CDR1 MNHEY, CDR2 SMNVEV (reference sequence). The ends were cut back, 3 bases at V and 3 bases at J, with 21 bases in the middle. This CDR3 reads CASSFRLARGVVNQPQHF. In DNA form, the CDR3 reads TGTGCCAGCAGTTTCAGGTTGGCCAGGGGAGTGGTCAATCAGCCCCAGCATTTT.

The chain has TRBV12-3 or TRBV12-4 and TRBJ2-6; unclear D gene. Trimming removed 5 bases from V and 0 bases from J, with 8 bases in between. The CDR3 consists of 15 residues. CDR3 sequence: CASSHPPSGANVLTF. The CDR3 DNA reads TGTGCCAGCAGTCATCCTCCCTCTGGGGCCAACGTCCTGACTTTC.

V gene TRBV30 combines with J gene TRBJ1-1; D possibly corresponds to TRBD1 (6 bases). Germline V gene sequence: CDR1 GTSNPN, CDR2 SVGIG (reference sequence). CDR3 length: 14 amino acids. The V end was cut by 1 base, the J end by 8 bases, with 17 bases between. CDR3 protein: CAWSGQQGAEEAFF. The CDR3 DNA is TGTGCCTGGAGTGGGCAACAGGGAGCGGAGGAAGCTTTCTTT.

V and J are TRBV7-8 and TRBJ2-1, with 12 bases lining up with TRBD2. V dropped 5 bases and J dropped 8; count of bases not matched to a gene: 19. CDR1 is SGHVS, CDR2 FQNEAQ, per germline. This CDR3 has 19 residues. CDR3 DNA sequence: TGTGCCAGCAGCCCAGGTCAAACCCTAGCGGGAGGGCCAGGGGATGAGCAGTTCTTC. This translates into CASSPGQTLAGGPGDEQFF. Together with reference TRBV7-8 and TRBJ2-1, the CDR3 gives the full variable domain: GAGVSQSPRYKVAKRGQDVALRCDPISGHVSLFWYQQALGQGPEFLTYFQNEAQLDKSGLPSDRFFAERPEGSVSTLKIQRTQQEDSAVYLCASSPGQTLAGGPGDEQFFGPGTRLTVL.

This clonotype was detected only a few times. The V and J genes are TRBV12-3 or TRBV12-4 and TRBJ1-2, with no clear D. The CDR3 runs to 13 residues. The V gene lost 6 bases and the J gene lost 4 bases, with 12 bases spanning the gap. This CDR3 is CASSPGRIYGYTF. Written as DNA, the CDR3 is TGTGCCAGCAGCCCCGGACGGATCTATGGCTACACCTTC.

The V and J genes are TRBV7-2 and TRBJ1-6; a weak D match, TRBD1 (6 bases). The CDR3 is 15 residues long. Germline V gene sequence: CDR1 SGHTA, CDR2 FQGNSA. V shed 5 bases and J shed 9 bases, with 17 bases lying between them. The CDR3 loop is CASSPEAGGLSPLHF. Written as DNA, the CDR3 is TGTGCCAGCAGCCCTGAAGCGGGGGGGCTTTCACCCCTCCACTTT. Combining the CDR3 with reference TRBV7-2 and TRBJ1-6 gives the whole variable domain GAGVSQSPSNKVTEKGKDVELRCDPISGHTALYWYRQSLGQGLEFLIYFQGNSAPDKSGLPSDRFSAERTGGSVSTLTIQRTQQEDSAVYLCASSPEAGGLSPLHFGNGTRLTVT.

This chain joins TRBV12-3 or TRBV12-4 and TRBJ2-2; D is perhaps TRBD1 (5 bases). Trimming left V 1 base short and J 10 bases short, with 10 bases between. The CDR3 is 13 amino acids. This CDR3 reads CASSLVAGQELFF. CDR3 sequence (DNA): TGTGCCAGCAGTTTAGTAGCAGGACAGGAGCTGTTTTTT.

In this sample, this clonotype turned up a few times. CDR3 bases: TGTGCCAGCAGCGCCGGGACTAGCGGGCGCACAGATACGCAGTATTTT. This encodes CASSAGTSGRTDTQYF. The chain recombines TRBV7-8 with TRBJ2-3, with 12 bases aligning to TRBD2. Germline V CDR1 and CDR2: SGHVS, FQNEAQ. The V and J ends lost 5 bases and 1 base, in that order; junction bases with no gene match: 4. This CDR3 contains 16 residues.

The chain employs TRBV24-1 and TRBJ2-2; D unresolved. Germline V gene sequence: CDR1 KGHDR, CDR2 SFDVKD. The CDR3 loop spans 14 amino acids. The germline V and J ends were trimmed by 4 bases and 3 bases, with 8 bases remaining between them. The CDR3 nucleotides are TGTGCCACCAGTGACCCAGCTTACACCGGGGAGCTGTTTTTT. As protein: CATSDPAYTGELFF.